These 8 T cell receptor beta chains came from one sample sequenced in a study of identical twins listed by TCRdb under 2016. The library was produced with 5' RACE. Sequencing relied on an Illumina HiSeq 2000. The public reads were reanalyzed by TCRdb: fastp trimming at Q25, MiXCR alignment, in-frame beta chains only. Rows are unified per CDR3 protein, each entry keeping the most common DNA and genes. The sample profile shows hundreds of thousands of distinct CDR3 sequences; 8.6% of them were found once. Of the sample, roughly 0.97% falls within the top ten clones. The sample was also linked to a second study, of yellow fever vaccine responses in identical twins.

The specimen sequenced was PBMCs. The origin of the receptors is a woman in her late teens or twenties in good health.

This clonotype turned up a few times. The CDR3 region is CASSQEPGTRGANVLTF. For the CDR3, the DNA is TGTGCCAGCAGCCAAGAGCCAGGCACGCGTGGGGCCAACGTCCTGACTTTC. This chain connects TRBV3-1 to TRBJ2-6; D ambiguous. The CDR3 runs 17 residues. Trimming took 0 bases from V and 3 from J, leaving 12 bases between them. Germline V lookup: CDR1 LGHDT, CDR2 YNNKEL (reference sequence).

The chain has TRBV7-3 and TRBJ2-3; 16 bases match TRBD2. The CDR3 totals 20 residues. Germline trimming cut 1 base from V and 0 bases from J; bases unmatched to any gene: 7. Per the germline V gene, CDR1 is SGHTA and CDR2 is FQGTGA. CDR3 DNA: TGTGCCAGCAGCTTAATCGCGGGACTAGCGGGGGGGCCTAGCACAGATACGCAGTATTTT. This sequence encodes CASSLIAGLAGGPSTDTQYF.

The V call is TRBV19, the J call TRBJ2-2; D is perhaps TRBD2 (5 bases). Trimming pared 3 bases from V and 6 bases from J, leaving 11 bases between. The germline V gene has CDR1 LNHDA and CDR2 SQIVND (reference sequence). This CDR3 region has 14 residues. The CDR3 DNA reads TGTGCCAGTAGTATCGTCGGGGAATCCGGGGAGCTGTTTTTT. Protein product: CASSIVGESGELFF.

This clonotype was counted only a few times. This chain connects TRBV29-1 to TRBJ2-7; no reliable D call. Trimming pared 4 bases from V and 2 bases from J, leaving 9 bases between. Germline lookup yields CDR1 SQVTM and CDR2 ANQGSEA. The CDR3 contains 12 residues. CDR3 DNA sequence: TGCAGCGTTGGGGATCTTACCTACGAGCAGTACTTC. As protein: CSVGDLTYEQYF.

The V gene is TRBV30, the J gene TRBJ2-7; 10 bases line up with TRBD1. The CDR3 contains 15 residues. V shed 6 bases, J shed 0 bases, and the junction held 8 bases outside the gene matches. Germline V gives CDR1 GTSNPN, CDR2 SVGIG (reference sequence). The CDR3 spells CACFPGQGSSYEQYF. The CDR3 DNA reads TGTGCCTGTTTTCCGGGACAGGGGAGCTCCTACGAGCAGTACTTC. Using reference TRBV30 and TRBJ2-7 for the parts outside the CDR3, the full variable domain is SQTIHQWPATLVQPVGSPLSLECTVEGTSNPNLYWYRQAAGRGLQLLFYSVGIGQISSEVPQNLSASRPQDRQFILSSKKLLLSDSGFYLCACFPGQGSSYEQYFGPGTRLTVT.

The V call is TRBV2, the J call TRBJ2-7; D call uncertain. The CDR3 consists of 15 residues. The germline gives CDR1 SNHLY, CDR2 FYNNEI. The V end lost 0 bases, the J end lost 0 bases, and 9 bases lay between the germline ends. CDR3 region: CASSEAGTLSYEQYF. The CDR3 DNA sequence: TGTGCCAGCAGTGAAGCGGGTACACTCTCCTACGAGCAGTACTTC.

This clonotype showed up many times. V gene TRBV20-1 combines with J gene TRBJ2-1; 8 nucleotides align to TRBD2. The CDR3 loop spans 15 amino acids. With V trimmed by 6 bases and J by 15 bases, 22 bases remained unmatched. Germline CDR1 reads DFQATT; CDR2 reads SNEGSKA (reference sequence). The CDR3 spells CSAQRTGLAPQEPFF. In nucleotides, the CDR3 is TGCAGTGCCCAGAGGACCGGACTAGCCCCCCAGGAACCGTTCTTC.

This clonotype was detected many times. The V and J genes are TRBV3-1 and TRBJ2-2, with D maybe TRBD2 (5 bases). This CDR3 contains 16 residues. Germline values: CDR1 LGHDT, CDR2 YNNKEL (reference sequence). V lost 10 bases and J lost 0, with 18 bases in between. The DNA of the CDR3 is TGTGCCACCTCTAAATTCACCGGGACGAACACCGGGGAGCTGTTTTTT. Translation: CATSKFTGTNTGELFF. Combining the CDR3 with reference TRBV3-1 and TRBJ2-2 gives the whole variable domain DTAVSQTPKYLVTQMGNDKSIKCEQNLGHDTMYWYKQDSKKFLKIMFSYNNKELIINETVPNRFSPKSPDKAHLNLHINSLELGDSAVYFCATSKFTGTNTGELFFGEGSRLTVL.